One sample yielded the 25 T cell receptor beta chains listed below, sequenced in a study of blood T cells in healthy people across ages (dated by TCRdb to about 2015). Libraries were prepared through 5' RACE. This sample was sequenced with an Illumina HiSeq 2500. A second PCR of roughly 7 to 11 cycles was performed with a sample-barcoded 5' primer and a J-beta primer mix. TCRdb cleaned the public reads at Q25 with fastp, built clones with MiXCR and kept in-frame beta chains. Each entry is one CDR3 protein sequence, shown with its most common DNA and genes. The sample profile shows about 800,000 distinct CDR3 sequences; roughly 64% of them were found once. The ten largest account for roughly 20% of the sample. Sequencing used blood. The receptors come from a young man in good health.

This chain uses TRBV5-1 with TRBJ2-6; no reliable D call. Per germline, CDR1 SGHRS and CDR2 YFSETQ. The CDR3 is 16 residues long. V gave up 5 bases and J gave up 0 bases, with 12 bases separating them. The CDR3 sequence is CASRPQESSGANVLTF. For the CDR3, the DNA is TGCGCCAGCAGACCGCAGGAGAGCTCTGGGGCCAACGTCCTGACTTTC.

The rearrangement links TRBV20-1 to TRBJ2-2; no clear D. CDR1 is DFQATT and CDR2 is SNEGSKA in the germline V gene (reference sequence). V was shortened by 4 bases and J by 1 base, with 4 bases between the two germline ends. There are 12 residues in the CDR3. The CDR3 sequence: CSAIENTGELFF. The DNA of the CDR3 is TGCAGTGCTATTGAGAACACCGGGGAGCTGTTTTTT.

The J gene is TRBJ1-1, the V gene TRBV5-1, with unresolved D. The CDR3 covers 15 residues. V dropped 4 bases and J dropped 4 bases, with 17 bases sitting between them. Germline V gene sequence: CDR1 SGHRS, CDR2 YFSETQ. Here the CDR3 DNA reads TGCGCCAGCAGCCCCGGGCCAACGGGCGGCACTGAAGCTTTCTTT. It yields the protein CASSPGPTGGTEAFF.

This clonotype has a single count. The CDR3 DNA sequence: TGTGCCAGCAGCCAAGATGAAGTAGCGGGGGTGCGGGGGACCCAGTACTTC. It specifies CASSQDEVAGVRGTQYF. This chain joins TRBV3-1 and TRBJ2-5; 9 positions match TRBD2. This CDR3 comprises 17 residues. Germline loops: CDR1 LGHDT, CDR2 YNNKEL (reference sequence). The junction had 12 bases not matched to a gene; V was cut back by 0 bases and J by 7 bases.

V and J are TRBV4-2 and TRBJ1-3; the D is unclear. V lost 4 bases to trimming and J lost 0 bases, with 10 bases between them. In germline, CDR1 is LGHNA, CDR2 YNFKEQ. The CDR3 is 15 residues long. CDR3 sequence reads: CASSPRLLSGNTIYF. For the CDR3, the DNA is TGTGCCAGCAGCCCTCGGCTCCTCTCTGGAAACACCATATATTTT.

The CDR3: CSGAGERGEQYF. The CDR3 coding sequence is TGCAGCGGGGCGGGGGAAAGGGGCGAGCAGTACTTC. V gene TRBV29-1 combines with J gene TRBJ2-7; 7 nucleotides agree with TRBD2. V trimming: 7 bases; J trimming: 6 bases; junction bases outside the gene matches: 9. The CDR3 contains 12 residues. The germline gives CDR1 SQVTM, CDR2 ANQGSEA.

The chain recombines TRBV9 with TRBJ2-1; D gene unclear. In germline, CDR1 is SGDLS, CDR2 YYNGEE. Trimming removed 7 bases from V and 9 bases from J, with 20 bases in between. CDR3 size: 14 residues. The CDR3 is CASGVKGAGSEQFF. The CDR3 DNA is TGTGCCAGCGGGGTTAAGGGTGCAGGAAGTGAGCAGTTCTTC.

This clonotype has a single count. This rearrangement joins TRBV28 to TRBJ1-2; unclear D gene. V lost 5 bases and J lost 3, with 19 bases in between. The CDR3 has 16 residues. From germline, CDR1 is MDHEN and CDR2 SYDVKM. CDR3 DNA sequence: TGTGCCAGCAGTACTTCCTTTGGGCGGGCCGACTATGGCTACACCTTC. This translates into CASSTSFGRADYGYTF.

The rearrangement uses TRBV7-2 and TRBJ2-5; TRBD2 agrees at 10 bases. Trimming at V came to 0 bases and at J to 4 bases, leaving 8 bases not matched to a gene. Germline CDR1 and CDR2: SGHTA and FQGNSA. CDR3 size: 17 residues. The chain's CDR3 is CASSLAGLAGGIETQYF. CDR3 DNA: TGTGCCAGCAGCTTAGCGGGTTTAGCGGGAGGAATAGAGACCCAGTACTTC.

J is TRBJ2-5 and V is TRBV28, with 7 bases that match TRBD1. The DNA end is a closer match to TRBJ2-7, so the J assignment may be wrong. CDR1 is MDHEN and CDR2 is SYDVKM in the germline V gene. This CDR3 comprises 14 residues. CDR3: CASSPPQGWHEQYF. In DNA form, the CDR3 reads TGTGCCAGCAGTCCCCCACAGGGGTGGCACGAGCAGTACTTC.

This clonotype came up a few times. One end of the junction fails to match germline, which may point to a read error. The rearrangement uses TRBV20-1 and TRBJ2-1, with TRBD2 matching 8 bases. The CDR3 length is 14 residues. Germline V CDR1 and CDR2: DFQATT, SNEGSKA (reference sequence). The CDR3, as DNA: TGCAGTGCGAGAGCGGGAGAGTACCCCCATGAGCAGTTCTTC. Translated: CSARAGEYPHEQFF.

The CDR3 DNA reads as TGCAGCGTTGAAAAAGGACAGGGGGTGGGGGAAGCTTTCTTT. It encodes CSVEKGQGVGEAFF. The V gene is TRBV29-1, the J gene TRBJ1-1, with TRBD1 matching 10 bases. Trimming took 2 bases from V and 8 from J; bases not matched to a gene: 8. The CDR3 covers 14 residues. From germline, CDR1 is SQVTM and CDR2 ANQGSEA.

The V call is TRBV20-1, the J call TRBJ2-3; D call uncertain. Germline V gene lookup returns CDR1 DFQATT and CDR2 SNEGSKA (reference sequence). The CDR3 sequence is 14 residues long. CDR3 in DNA: TGCGCCGGAGCGACCGACTTTAGCACAGATACGCAGTATTTT. It yields the protein CAGATDFSTDTQYF.

In its sample, this clonotype was seen a few times. DNA of the CDR3: TGTGCCAGCAGTGCCGGACAGAGTCCCAATGAGCAGTTCTTC. It translates to CASSAGQSPNEQFF. The rearrangement joins TRBV2 to TRBJ2-1; D is possibly TRBD1 (6 bases). Between the trimmed V and J ends, which lost 4 bases and 6 bases, there was a span of 13 bases. Germline CDR1 SNHLY, CDR2 FYNNEI. CDR3 size: 14 residues.

The chain's CDR3 is CASSVGPLDYQETQYF. CDR3 nucleotides: TGTGCCAGCAGCGTAGGACCCCTCGACTACCAAGAGACCCAGTACTTC. V and J are TRBV9 and TRBJ2-5; D not certain. The germline gives CDR1 SGDLS, CDR2 YYNGEE. The CDR3 extends over 16 amino acids. Trimming left V 0 bases short and J 0 bases short, with 12 bases between.

The chain recombines TRBV29-1 with TRBJ1-1, with unresolved D. Trimming took off 4 bases at V and 0 bases at J, with 6 bases between the two ends. CDR1 and CDR2 from the germline V gene are SQVTM and ANQGSEA. The CDR3 spans 12 residues. The CDR3 sequence: CSVGDLNTEAFF. In DNA, the CDR3 is TGCAGCGTTGGAGATTTGAACACTGAAGCTTTCTTT.

The V call is TRBV12-3 or TRBV12-4, the J call TRBJ1-5, with D unresolved. The V end lost 8 bases, the J end lost 6 bases, and 14 bases lay between the germline ends. This CDR3 contains 13 residues. This chain's CDR3 is CASGRGYGQPQHF. The CDR3 nucleotides read TGTGCCAGCGGGCGAGGGTACGGTCAGCCCCAGCATTTT.

This chain joins TRBV7-2 and TRBJ2-2; D not certain. The CDR3 spans 15 residues. V was shortened by 3 bases and J by 0 bases, with 8 bases between the two germline ends. In germline, CDR1 is SGHTA, CDR2 FQGNSA. The CDR3 DNA sequence: TGTGCCAGCAGCTTGGTGGGTTCGAACACCGGGGAGCTGTTTTTT. The encoded protein is CASSLVGSNTGELFF. Filled out from reference TRBV7-2 and TRBJ2-2, the complete variable domain reads GAGVSQSPSNKVTEKGKDVELRCDPISGHTALYWYRQSLGQGLEFLIYFQGNSAPDKSGLPSDRFSAERTGGSVSTLTIQRTQQEDSAVYLCASSLVGSNTGELFFGEGSRLTVL.

The V call is TRBV20-1, the J call TRBJ2-1, with a possible D match to TRBD2 (6 bases). Trimming left V 6 bases short and J 7 bases short, with 16 bases between. The CDR3 has 13 amino acids. Germline V gene sequence: CDR1 DFQATT, CDR2 SNEGSKA (reference sequence). CDR3 sequence: CSAHNGGRNEQFF. The DNA for the CDR3 is TGCAGTGCGCACAACGGGGGTCGGAATGAGCAGTTCTTC.

This clonotype was picked up one time. This chain uses TRBV20-1 with TRBJ2-1, with D possibly being TRBD2 (5 bases). CDR3 length equals 13 residues. The V gene lost 3 bases and the J gene lost 4 bases, with 10 bases spanning the gap. Germline CDR1 and CDR2: DFQATT and SNEGSKA (reference sequence). Here the CDR3 DNA reads TGCAGTGCTAGTCCCACTAGATACAATGAGCAGTTCTTC. Translated, it gives CSASPTRYNEQFF.

This chain links TRBV4-3 with TRBJ1-2; D is ambiguous. The CDR3 runs 18 residues. V dropped 0 bases and J dropped 0 bases, with 17 bases sitting between them. Germline values: CDR1 LGHNA, CDR2 YSLEER. In DNA, the CDR3 is TGCGCCAGCAGCCAAGAAACGTCAGGCTTATCTACTAACTATGGCTACACCTTC. Translating gives CASSQETSGLSTNYGYTF.

This clonotype was observed a handful of times. DNA of the CDR3: TGCGCCAGCAGGTCCGGGACAGGGGTGCGAGAGACCCAGTACTTC. It is translated as CASRSGTGVRETQYF. The rearrangement joins TRBV5-1 to TRBJ2-5; 10 bases fit TRBD1. V trimming: 5 bases; J trimming: 4 bases; junction bases outside the gene matches: 8. CDR3 length equals 15 residues. CDR1 is SGHRS, CDR2 YFSETQ, per germline.

This clonotype was detected only a few times. This chain links TRBV29-1 with TRBJ2-4; TRBD2 might be the D (5 bases). The CDR3 runs to 13 residues. Germline CDR1 and CDR2: SQVTM and ANQGSEA. CDR3 amino acids: CSFADGGGNIQYF. DNA for the CDR3: TGCAGTTTTGCCGATGGCGGAGGAAACATTCAGTACTTC.

This clonotype was counted a few times. The rearrangement joins TRBV15 to TRBJ2-5; no reliable D call. Germline loops: CDR1 LNHNV, CDR2 YYDKDF (reference sequence). The CDR3 is made up of 15 amino acids. V gave up 0 bases and J gave up 4 bases, with 12 bases separating them. The CDR3 region has the DNA TGTGCCACCAGCAGAGATCAGAGCCCTGGAGAGACCCAGTACTTC. This translates into CATSRDQSPGETQYF.

The chain joins TRBV3-1 to TRBJ2-4; 16 bases line up with TRBD2. V shed 7 bases and J 13 bases; nucleotides not matched to a gene: 4. Per germline, CDR1 LGHDT and CDR2 YNNKEL (reference sequence). The CDR3 is 13 residues long. The CDR3 DNA sequence: TGTGCCAGCACGGGGACTAGCGGGGGGGGACAGTACTTC. It yields the protein CASTGTSGGGQYF.